This entry describes one T cell receptor beta chain. Its cognate antigen is unknown. The sample belongs to a study of cytomegalovirus exposure and HLA in healthy donors. Across the whole study: An early release of data contained 75 million to 100 million unique TCRs, which came from HLA-typed donors. Notes on the study in general: HLA alleles were associated with 15,000 to 20,000 TCR beta sequences in a later analysis at 0.05 false discovery rate. In a later analysis, DRB1 alleles had the most associated TCRs; HLA-C alleles the fewest. The productive fraction for most TCR beta V segments was about 87% or about 30% in an earlier analysis.

The study ran its PCR with 60 Vbeta and 13 Jbeta primers. Profiling relied on immunoSEQ multiplex PCR, and the TCRdb table lists in-frame clones only, not all of them. Of 180,000 or so clones detected, 77% appear once; the ten largest clones hold around 1.5%. The sequencing sample was made of PBMCs. The TCR sequence derives from a man aged 18 to 30 in good health and CMV-seronegative.

CDR3 bases: TGTGCCAGCAGTTGGGCGGGGCCCAGCTCCTACGAGCAGTACTTC. Amino acids: CASSWAGPSSYEQYF. This chain uses TRBV6-6 with TRBJ2-7; perhaps TRBD2 as D (6 bases). This CDR3 region has 15 residues. The germline V and J ends were trimmed by 4 bases and 0 bases, with 13 bases remaining between them. Germline CDR1 and CDR2: MNHNY and SVGAGI (reference sequence).